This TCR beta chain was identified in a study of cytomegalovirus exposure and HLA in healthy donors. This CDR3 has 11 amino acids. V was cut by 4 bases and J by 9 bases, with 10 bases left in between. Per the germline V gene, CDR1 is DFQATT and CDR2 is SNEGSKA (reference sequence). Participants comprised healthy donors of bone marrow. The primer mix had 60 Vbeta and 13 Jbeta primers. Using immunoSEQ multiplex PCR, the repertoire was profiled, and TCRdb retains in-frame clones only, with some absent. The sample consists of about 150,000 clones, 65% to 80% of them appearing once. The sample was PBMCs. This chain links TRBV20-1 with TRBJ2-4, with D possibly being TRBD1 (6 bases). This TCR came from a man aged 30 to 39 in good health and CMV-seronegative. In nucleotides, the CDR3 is TGCAGTGCTACCAGGGGCAGCATTCAGTACTTC. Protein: CSATRGSIQYF.